Described below is a single T cell receptor beta chain sequence and its context. This record belongs to a study of blood T cell repertoires in COVID-19. About the study: Samples representing acute and convalescent COVID-19 were sourced from the United States, Italy and Spain. From T cells, B-cell-depleted T cells, or PBMCs came the material, which was cDNA or gDNA.

Germline values: CDR1 MGHDK, CDR2 SYGVNS. V was clipped by 5 bases and J by 1 base; unmatched bases: 6. The CDR3 totals 15 residues. Here immunoSEQ multiplex PCR was the method, and the copy in TCRdb shows in-frame clones only, minus some. The data contain approximately 90,000 clones, around 88% of them singletons. This chain links TRBV25-1 with TRBJ1-1; TRBD1 agrees at 8 bases. The source of this sequence is a man at least 80 years old with active or convalescent COVID-19. Sequenced input: peripheral blood. CDR3 region: CASSTPGQGNTEAFF. DNA of the CDR3: TGTGCCAGCAGTACCCCCGGACAGGGGAACACTGAAGCTTTCTTT.